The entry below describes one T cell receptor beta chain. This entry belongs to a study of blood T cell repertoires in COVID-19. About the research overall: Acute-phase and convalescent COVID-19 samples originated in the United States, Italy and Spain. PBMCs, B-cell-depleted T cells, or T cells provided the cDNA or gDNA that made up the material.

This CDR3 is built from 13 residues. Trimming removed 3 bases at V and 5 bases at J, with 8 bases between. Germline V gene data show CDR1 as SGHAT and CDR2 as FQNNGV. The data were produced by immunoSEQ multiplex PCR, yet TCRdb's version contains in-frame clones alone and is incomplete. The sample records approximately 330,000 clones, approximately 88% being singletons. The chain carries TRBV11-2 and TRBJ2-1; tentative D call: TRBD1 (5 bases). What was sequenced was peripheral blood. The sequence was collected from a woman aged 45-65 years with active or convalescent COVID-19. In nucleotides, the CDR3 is TGTGCCAGCAGCTTGGGGCAGAACAATGAGCAGTTCTTC. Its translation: CASSLGQNNEQFF. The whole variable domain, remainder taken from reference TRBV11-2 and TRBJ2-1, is EAGVAQSPRYKIIEKRQSVAFWCNPISGHATLYWYQQILGQGPKLLIQFQNNGVVDDSQLPKDRFSAERLKGVDSTLKIQPAKLEDSAVYLCASSLGQNNEQFFGPGTRLTVL.